Detailed here is one TCR beta chain. Gene names and germline refer to mouse. The CDR3 end lies 4 residues beyond the end of the read and is filled in from the germline J gene. The CDR3 contains 15 residues. From germline, CDR1 is NNHDY and CDR2 SYVADS. V dropped 2 bases and J dropped 0 bases, with 10 bases sitting between them. The data belong to a study of CD8+ T cells in alopecia areata. Sorting used CD4, CD8alpha, NKG2D, NKG2ACE and other markers on pooled cutaneous lymph node cells. Following RNA extraction, reverse transcription yielded cDNA that acted as the sequencing template. Produced via immunoSEQ multiplex PCR; TCRdb's table is partial and in-frame only. In total the sample includes approximately 300,000 clones, none of them seen once.

This chain connects TRBV13-3 to TRBJ2-3; D is uncertain. Sequencing was done on a sample of CD4+ T cells sorted from a lymph node. The TCR comes from a C3H/HeJ mouse with alopecia areata. The strain bears MHC haplotype H2-k. The sequenced CDR3 bases are TGTGCCAGCAGTGAAACAGACCCTAGTGCAGAA. This translates into CASSETDPSAE. The full-length CDR3 reads as CASSETDPSAETLYF.